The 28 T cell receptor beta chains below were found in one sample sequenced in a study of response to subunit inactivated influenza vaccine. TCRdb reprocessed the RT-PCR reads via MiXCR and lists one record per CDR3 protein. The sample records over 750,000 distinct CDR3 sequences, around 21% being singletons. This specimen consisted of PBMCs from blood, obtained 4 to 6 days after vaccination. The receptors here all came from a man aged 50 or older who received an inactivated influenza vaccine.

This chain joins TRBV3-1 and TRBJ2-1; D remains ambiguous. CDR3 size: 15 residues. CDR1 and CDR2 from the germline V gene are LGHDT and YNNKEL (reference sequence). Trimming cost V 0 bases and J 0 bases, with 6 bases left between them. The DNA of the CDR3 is TGTGCCAGCAGCCAAGAGTTCAGCTCCTACAATGAGCAGTTCTTC. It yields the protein CASSQEFSSYNEQFF.

In DNA form, the CDR3 reads TGTGCCAGCAGTGATTCGCGCAGGGGCCGGGTCTATGGCTACACCTTC. Translated: CASSDSRRGRVYGYTF. The rearrangement joins TRBV6-1 to TRBJ1-2; a possible D gene is TRBD1 (6 bases). V was clipped by 3 bases and J by 4 bases, with 18 bases between them. Per the germline V gene, CDR1 is MNHNS and CDR2 is SASEGT. The CDR3 length is 16 residues.

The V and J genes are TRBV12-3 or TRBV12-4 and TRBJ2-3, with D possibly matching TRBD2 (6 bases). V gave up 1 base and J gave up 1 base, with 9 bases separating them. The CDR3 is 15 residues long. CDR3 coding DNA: TGTGCCAGCAGTTTAGGAGCGGGCGGCACAGATACGCAGTATTTT. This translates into CASSLGAGGTDTQYF.

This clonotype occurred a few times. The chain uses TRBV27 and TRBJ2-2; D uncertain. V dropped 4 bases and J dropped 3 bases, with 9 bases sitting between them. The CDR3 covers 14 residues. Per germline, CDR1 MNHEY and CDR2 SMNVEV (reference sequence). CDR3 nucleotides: TGTGCCAGCAGTTATGGGCCAGACACCGGGGAGCTGTTTTTT. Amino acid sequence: CASSYGPDTGELFF.

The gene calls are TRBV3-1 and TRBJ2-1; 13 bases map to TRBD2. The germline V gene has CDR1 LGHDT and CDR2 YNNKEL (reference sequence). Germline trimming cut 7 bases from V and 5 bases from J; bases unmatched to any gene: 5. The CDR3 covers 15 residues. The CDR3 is CASTTGTSGNNEQFF. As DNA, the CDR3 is TGTGCCAGCACTACGGGGACTAGCGGGAACAATGAGCAGTTCTTC.

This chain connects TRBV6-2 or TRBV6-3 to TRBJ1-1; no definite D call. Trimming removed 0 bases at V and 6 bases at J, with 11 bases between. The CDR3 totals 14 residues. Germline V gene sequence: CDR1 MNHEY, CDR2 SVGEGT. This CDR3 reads CASSYSRWGAEAFF. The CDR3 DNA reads TGTGCCAGCAGTTACTCGAGATGGGGAGCTGAAGCTTTCTTT.

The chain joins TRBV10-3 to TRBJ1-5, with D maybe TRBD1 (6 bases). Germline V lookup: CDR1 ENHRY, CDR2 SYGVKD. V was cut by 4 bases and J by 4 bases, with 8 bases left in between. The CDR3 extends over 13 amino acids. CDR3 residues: CAISGGGNQPQHF. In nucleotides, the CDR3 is TGTGCCATCAGTGGAGGGGGTAATCAGCCCCAGCATTTT.

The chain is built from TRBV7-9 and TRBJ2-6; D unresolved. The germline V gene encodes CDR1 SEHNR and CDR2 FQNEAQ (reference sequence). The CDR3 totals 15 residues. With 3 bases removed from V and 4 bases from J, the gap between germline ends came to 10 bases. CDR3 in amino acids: CASSFPSSGANVLTF. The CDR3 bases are TGTGCCAGCAGCTTCCCCTCCTCCGGGGCCAACGTCCTGACTTTC. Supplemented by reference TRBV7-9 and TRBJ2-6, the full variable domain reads DTGVSQNPRHKITKRGQNVTFRCDPISEHNRLYWYRQTLGQGPEFLTYFQNEAQLEKSRLLSDRFSAERPKGSFSTLEIQRTEQGDSAMYLCASSFPSSGANVLTFGAGSRLTVL.

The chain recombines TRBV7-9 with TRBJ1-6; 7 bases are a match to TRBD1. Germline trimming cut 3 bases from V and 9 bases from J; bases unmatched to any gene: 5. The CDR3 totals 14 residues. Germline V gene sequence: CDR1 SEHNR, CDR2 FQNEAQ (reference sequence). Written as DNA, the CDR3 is TGTGCCAGCAGCTTTACAGGGGTTGGTTCACCCCTCCACTTT. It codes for CASSFTGVGSPLHF. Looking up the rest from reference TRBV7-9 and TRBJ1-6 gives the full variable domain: DTGVSQNPRHKITKRGQNVTFRCDPISEHNRLYWYRQTLGQGPEFLTYFQNEAQLEKSRLLSDRFSAERPKGSFSTLEIQRTEQGDSAMYLCASSFTGVGSPLHFGNGTRLTVT.

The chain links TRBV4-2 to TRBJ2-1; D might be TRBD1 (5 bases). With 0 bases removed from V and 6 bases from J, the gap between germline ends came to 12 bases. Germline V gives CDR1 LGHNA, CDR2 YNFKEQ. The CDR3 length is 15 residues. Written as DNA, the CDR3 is TGTGCCAGCAGCCAAGAGCGCAGGGCAATCAATGAGCAGTTCTTC. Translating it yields CASSQERRAINEQFF.

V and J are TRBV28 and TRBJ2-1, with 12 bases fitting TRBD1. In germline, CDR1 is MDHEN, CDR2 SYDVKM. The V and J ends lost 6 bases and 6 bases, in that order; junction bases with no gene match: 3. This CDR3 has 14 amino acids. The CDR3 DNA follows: TGTGCCAGCAGACCGGGACAGGGGGCCAATGAGCAGTTCTTC. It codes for CASRPGQGANEQFF.

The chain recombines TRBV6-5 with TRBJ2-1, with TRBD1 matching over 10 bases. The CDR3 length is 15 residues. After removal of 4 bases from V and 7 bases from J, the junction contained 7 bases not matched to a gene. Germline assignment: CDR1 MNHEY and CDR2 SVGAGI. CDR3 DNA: TGTGCCAGCAGTTTCCGGGACAGGGGTATTAATGAGCAGTTCTTC. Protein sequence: CASSFRDRGINEQFF.

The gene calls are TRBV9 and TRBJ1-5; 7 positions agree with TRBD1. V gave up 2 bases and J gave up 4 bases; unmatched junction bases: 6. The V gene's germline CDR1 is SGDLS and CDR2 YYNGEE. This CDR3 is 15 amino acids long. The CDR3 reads CASSVTGQPNQPQHF. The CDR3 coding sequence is TGTGCCAGCAGCGTGACGGGACAGCCTAATCAGCCCCAGCATTTT.

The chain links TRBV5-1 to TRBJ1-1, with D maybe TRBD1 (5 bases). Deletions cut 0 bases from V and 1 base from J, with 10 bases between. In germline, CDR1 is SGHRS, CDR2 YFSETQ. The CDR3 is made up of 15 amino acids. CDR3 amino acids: CASSLATTGNTEAFF. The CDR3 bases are TGCGCCAGCAGCTTGGCTACTACAGGGAACACTGAAGCTTTCTTT.

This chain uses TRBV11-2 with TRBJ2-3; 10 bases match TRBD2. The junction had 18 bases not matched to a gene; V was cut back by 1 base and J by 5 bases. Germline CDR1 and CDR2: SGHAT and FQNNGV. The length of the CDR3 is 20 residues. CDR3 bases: TGTGCCAGCAGCTTAGGCCGGCTCCTAGCGGGAGTTTTAATTGGAGATACGCAGTATTTT. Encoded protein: CASSLGRLLAGVLIGDTQYF.

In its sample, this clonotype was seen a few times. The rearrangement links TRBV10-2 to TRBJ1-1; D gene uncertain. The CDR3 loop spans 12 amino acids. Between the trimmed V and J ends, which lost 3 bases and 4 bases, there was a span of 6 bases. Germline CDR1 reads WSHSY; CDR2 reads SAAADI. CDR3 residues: CASSDVGTEAFF. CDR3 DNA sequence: TGCGCCAGCAGTGACGTCGGCACTGAAGCTTTCTTT.

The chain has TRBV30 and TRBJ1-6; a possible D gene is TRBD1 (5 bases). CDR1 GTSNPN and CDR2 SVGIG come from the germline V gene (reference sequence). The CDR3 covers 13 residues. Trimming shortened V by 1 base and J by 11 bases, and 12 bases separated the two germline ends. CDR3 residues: CAWSGGTGAPLHF. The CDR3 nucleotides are TGTGCCTGGAGTGGTGGGACCGGGGCACCCCTCCACTTT.

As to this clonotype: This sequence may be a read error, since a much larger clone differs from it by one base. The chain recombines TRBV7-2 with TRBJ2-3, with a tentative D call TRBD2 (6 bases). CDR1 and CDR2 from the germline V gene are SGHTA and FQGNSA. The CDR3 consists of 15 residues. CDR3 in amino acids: CASSLAWRGTDTKYF. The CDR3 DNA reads TGTGCCAGCAGCTTAGCGTGGAGGGGCACAGATACGAAGTATTTT.

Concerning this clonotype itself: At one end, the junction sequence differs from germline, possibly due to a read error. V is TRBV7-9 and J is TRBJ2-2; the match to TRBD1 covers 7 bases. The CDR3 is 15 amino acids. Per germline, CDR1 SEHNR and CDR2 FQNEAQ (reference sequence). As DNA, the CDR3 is TGTGCCAGCAGCAAGGACAGGACGAACGCCGGGGAGCTGTTTTTT. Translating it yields CASSKDRTNAGELFF.

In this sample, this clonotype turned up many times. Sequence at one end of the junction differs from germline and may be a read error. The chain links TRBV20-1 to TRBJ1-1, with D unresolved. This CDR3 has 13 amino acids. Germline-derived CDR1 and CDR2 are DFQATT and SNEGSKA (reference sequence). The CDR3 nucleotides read TGCAGTGGGAAGAGTCCCATTAACAATGAAGCTTTCTTT. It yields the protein CSGKSPINNEAFF.

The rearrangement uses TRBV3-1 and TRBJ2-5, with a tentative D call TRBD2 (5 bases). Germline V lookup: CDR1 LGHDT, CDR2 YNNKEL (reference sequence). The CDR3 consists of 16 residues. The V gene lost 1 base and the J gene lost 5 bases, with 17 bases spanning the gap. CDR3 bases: TGTGCCAGCAGCCAAGTATGGGCCGGAGGTGGGGAGACCCAGTACTTC. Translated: CASSQVWAGGGETQYF.

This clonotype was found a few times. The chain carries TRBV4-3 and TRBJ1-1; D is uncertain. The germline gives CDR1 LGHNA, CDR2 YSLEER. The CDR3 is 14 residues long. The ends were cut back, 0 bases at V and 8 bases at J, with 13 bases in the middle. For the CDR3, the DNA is TGCGCCAGCAGCCAAGATTTTGGACGGACGGAAGCTTTCTTT. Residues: CASSQDFGRTEAFF.

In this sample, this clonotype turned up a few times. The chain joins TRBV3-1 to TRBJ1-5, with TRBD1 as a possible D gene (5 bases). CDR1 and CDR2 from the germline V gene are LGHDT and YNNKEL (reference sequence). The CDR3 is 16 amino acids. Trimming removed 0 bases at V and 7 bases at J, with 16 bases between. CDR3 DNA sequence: TGTGCCAGCAGCCAAGATGCGTCTCAGGGAAGACAGCCCCAGCATTTT. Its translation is CASSQDASQGRQPQHF.

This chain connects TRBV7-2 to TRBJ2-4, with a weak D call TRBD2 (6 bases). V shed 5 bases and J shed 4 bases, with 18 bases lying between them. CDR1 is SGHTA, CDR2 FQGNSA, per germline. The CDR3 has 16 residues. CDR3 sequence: CASSAPWREVKNIQYF. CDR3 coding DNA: TGTGCCAGCAGCGCCCCATGGAGGGAGGTGAAAAACATTCAGTACTTC.

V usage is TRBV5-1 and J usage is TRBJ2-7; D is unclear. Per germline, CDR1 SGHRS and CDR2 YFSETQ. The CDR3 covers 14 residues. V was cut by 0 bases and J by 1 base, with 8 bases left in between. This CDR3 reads CASSLGSASYEQYF. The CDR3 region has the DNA TGCGCCAGCAGCTTGGGCAGCGCTTCCTACGAGCAGTACTTC.

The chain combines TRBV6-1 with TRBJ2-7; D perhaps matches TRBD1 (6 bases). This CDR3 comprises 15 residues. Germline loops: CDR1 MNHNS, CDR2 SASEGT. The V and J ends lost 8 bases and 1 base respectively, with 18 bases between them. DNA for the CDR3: TGTGCCAGCTTAGGGACATCTCCTGGTTCCTACGAGCAGTACTTC. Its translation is CASLGTSPGSYEQYF.

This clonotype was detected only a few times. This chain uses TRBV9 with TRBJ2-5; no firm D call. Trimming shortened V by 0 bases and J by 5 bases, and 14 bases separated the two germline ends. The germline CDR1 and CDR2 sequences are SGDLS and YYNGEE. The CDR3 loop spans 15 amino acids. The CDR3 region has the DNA TGTGCCAGCAGCGTAGAGAACGGCTTTAGGGAGACCCAGTACTTC. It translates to CASSVENGFRETQYF.

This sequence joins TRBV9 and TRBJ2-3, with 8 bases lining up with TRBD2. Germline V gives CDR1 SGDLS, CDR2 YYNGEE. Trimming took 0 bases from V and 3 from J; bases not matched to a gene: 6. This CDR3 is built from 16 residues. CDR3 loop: CASSVGLAGFTDTQYF. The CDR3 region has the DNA TGTGCCAGCAGCGTAGGTTTAGCGGGATTTACAGATACGCAGTATTTT.